A single sample is the source of the 32 T cell receptor beta chains below, sequenced in a study of T cell responses to AZD1222 COVID-19 vaccine. Clones were sequenced by immunoSEQ multiplex PCR, and TCRdb holds only the in-frame ones, with some missing. The table has some 140,000 clones, over 85% seen once. The material was peripheral blood, obtained 28 days after the second AZD1222 dose. Every receptor here comes from an adult who received the AZD1222 COVID-19 vaccine.

The chain recombines TRBV4-3 with TRBJ2-3, with D uncertain. CDR3 size: 14 residues. Per the germline V gene, CDR1 is LGHNA and CDR2 is YSLEER. V lost 0 bases and J lost 3, with 7 bases in between. Written as DNA, the CDR3 is TGCGCCAGCAGCCAAGATCCTTCGACAGATACGCAGTATTTT. Its translation: CASSQDPSTDTQYF.

J is TRBJ1-5 and V is TRBV2; 11 bases map to TRBD1. The CDR3 length is 15 residues. V lost 5 bases, J lost 1 base, and 1 base stayed unmatched. Germline loops: CDR1 SNHLY, CDR2 FYNNEI. The CDR3 loop is CASSWDRGSNQPQHF. Here the CDR3 DNA reads TGTGCCAGCAGTTGGGACAGGGGGAGCAATCAGCCCCAGCATTTT.

This clone was seen only a few times. The chain combines TRBV19 with TRBJ1-4, with D hard to call. This CDR3 comprises 17 residues. Trimming pared 5 bases from V and 7 bases from J, leaving 23 bases between. From germline, CDR1 is LNHDA and CDR2 SQIVND (reference sequence). The CDR3 nucleotides are TGTGCCAGTAGTCCGCGGATGGAGGGTCTTTATTCTGAAAAACTGTTTTTT. Its translation is CASSPRMEGLYSEKLFF.

V gene TRBV5-1 combines with J gene TRBJ2-3; possible D gene TRBD1, 6 bases. This CDR3 is built from 14 residues. Germline V lookup: CDR1 SGHRS, CDR2 YFSETQ. V lost 5 bases, J lost 2 bases, and 12 bases lay in between. Here the CDR3 reads CASSGQSTTDTQYF. The DNA of the CDR3 is TGCGCCAGCAGTGGACAGAGTACCACAGATACGCAGTATTTT.

The chain is built from TRBV3-1 (or the pseudogene TRBV3-2) and TRBJ2-1, with TRBD2 matching 9 bases. The CDR3 consists of 13 residues. Losses at the gene ends were 5 bases for V and 8 bases for J; bases not matched to a gene: 4. The V gene's germline CDR1 is LGHDT and CDR2 YNNKEL (reference sequence). The CDR3 DNA reads as TGTGCCAGCAGCGACAGACTAGCGGATGAGCAGTTCTTC. Translation gives CASSDRLADEQFF.

The rearrangement links TRBV29-1 to TRBJ2-3; possibly TRBD1 for D (5 bases). This CDR3 has 14 amino acids. In germline, CDR1 is SQVTM, CDR2 ANQGSEA. Trimming cost V 5 bases and J 0 bases, with 12 bases left between them. CDR3 DNA: TGCAGCGTTACTGACAGAGCTAGCACAGATACGCAGTATTTT. Translating gives CSVTDRASTDTQYF.

The V and J genes are TRBV18 and TRBJ1-1; TRBD1 aligns across 7 bases. The CDR3 is made up of 14 amino acids. The V segment lost 6 bases and the J segment 2 bases; nucleotides outside the gene matches: 6. Germline CDR1 is KGHSH and CDR2 is LQKENI. CDR3 residues: CASSDNRGNTEAFF. Written as DNA, the CDR3 is TGTGCCAGCTCCGACAACAGGGGAAACACTGAAGCTTTCTTT.

V usage is TRBV5-1 and J usage is TRBJ1-1, with TRBD1 as a possible D gene (5 bases). Germline CDR1 and CDR2: SGHRS and YFSETQ. V lost 2 bases, J lost 3 bases, and 14 bases lay in between. This CDR3 is built from 15 residues. In DNA, the CDR3 is TGCGCCAGCAGCTTTTCGGGGCATCAAGACACTGAAGCTTTCTTT. Translating gives CASSFSGHQDTEAFF.

This clone was recorded once. The V call is TRBV6-6, the J call TRBJ1-4, with D unresolved. The CDR3 length is 15 residues. Germline V gene sequence: CDR1 MNHNY, CDR2 SVGAGI (reference sequence). V lost 4 bases and J 7 bases, leaving 16 bases between the germline ends. CDR3 residues: CASSFRGLQFEKLFF. The DNA of the CDR3 is TGTGCCAGCAGTTTCCGGGGTCTACAATTTGAAAAACTGTTTTTT.

The chain is built from TRBV5-1 and TRBJ2-7; D gene uncertain. Trimming pared 5 bases from V and 0 bases from J, leaving 12 bases between. The CDR3 spans 14 residues. Per the germline V gene, CDR1 is SGHRS and CDR2 is YFSETQ. The CDR3 reads CASSPRYSSYEQYF. The CDR3 DNA is TGCGCCAGCAGTCCTAGGTACAGCTCCTACGAGCAGTACTTC. Supplemented by reference TRBV5-1 and TRBJ2-7, the full variable domain reads KAGVTQTPRYLIKTRGQQVTLSCSPISGHRSVSWYQQTPGQGLQFLFEYFSETQRNKGNFPGRFSGRQFSNSRSEMNVSTLELGDSALYLCASSPRYSSYEQYFGPGTRLTVT.

The V and J genes are TRBV30 and TRBJ2-4; a possible D gene is TRBD1 (6 bases). The CDR3 totals 15 residues. V lost 1 base, J lost 7 bases, and 17 bases lay in between. CDR1 and CDR2 (germline): GTSNPN, SVGIG (reference sequence). The CDR3 DNA is TGTGCCTGGAGTGGGGAACAGGGCATTTGGAACATTCAGTACTTC. It encodes CAWSGEQGIWNIQYF.

This chain links TRBV4-3 with TRBJ2-5; no reliable D call. The CDR3 has 13 amino acids. Trimming shortened V by 4 bases and J by 7 bases, and 13 bases separated the two germline ends. Germline CDR1 reads LGHNA; CDR2 reads YSLEER. Here the CDR3 DNA reads TGCGCCAGCAGCCCCGAGTTGGGCCCGACCCAGTACTTC. Its protein is CASSPELGPTQYF.

The chain couples TRBV7-9 to TRBJ1-2, with unresolved D. V dropped 5 bases and J dropped 4 bases, with 20 bases sitting between them. This CDR3 has 16 residues. Germline V lookup: CDR1 SEHNR, CDR2 FQNEAQ (reference sequence). Here the CDR3 DNA reads TGTGCCAGCAGCGAGACCTCCCTTGGGGTATTCTATGGCTACACCTTC. Translating it yields CASSETSLGVFYGYTF.

V and J are TRBV5-1 and TRBJ2-7; tentatively, D is TRBD1 (6 bases). Germline V gene data show CDR1 as SGHRS and CDR2 as YFSETQ. V was pared by 4 bases and J by 2 bases, with 13 bases between. The CDR3 runs 14 residues. CDR3 DNA: TGCGCCAGCAGCCCCTTGGACAGCACCTACGAGCAGTACTTC. This sequence encodes CASSPLDSTYEQYF.

The rearrangement links TRBV4-2 to TRBJ2-3, with D unresolved. This CDR3 comprises 14 residues. V lost 4 bases, J lost 5 bases, and 13 bases lay in between. CDR1 LGHNA and CDR2 YNFKEQ come from the germline V gene. The CDR3 DNA follows: TGTGCCAGCAGCCCGGGCAGTCCTAGAGATACGCAGTATTTT. Amino acid sequence: CASSPGSPRDTQYF.

This chain connects TRBV2 to TRBJ1-2; 7 bases are shared with TRBD1. The CDR3 spans 19 residues. V shed 6 bases, J shed 1 base, and the junction held 20 bases outside the gene matches. Per the germline V gene, CDR1 is SNHLY and CDR2 is FYNNEI. The CDR3 coding sequence is TGTGCCAGCAGGGGCCCAAACCCGGACAGGATAGTGATTAACTATGGCTACACCTTC. It translates to CASRGPNPDRIVINYGYTF.

The V and J genes are TRBV15 and TRBJ1-2; no reliable D call. V shed 1 base and J shed 2 bases, with 17 bases lying between them. Per germline, CDR1 LNHNV and CDR2 YYDKDF (reference sequence). This CDR3 is built from 17 residues. The CDR3, as DNA: TGTGCCACCAGCAGAGGGTACCAGGCGGAGGGAAACTATGGCTACACCTTC. Translated: CATSRGYQAEGNYGYTF.

This sequence joins TRBV3-1 (or the pseudogene TRBV3-2) and TRBJ1-1, with a weak D call TRBD1 (6 bases). Trimming removed 7 bases at V and 5 bases at J, with 23 bases between. The CDR3 has 16 residues. Germline values: CDR1 LGHDT, CDR2 YNNKEL (reference sequence). The CDR3 coding sequence is TGTGCCAGCATAAAACACAGGGTTGGGGGTTTGACTGAAGCTTTCTTT. Its protein is CASIKHRVGGLTEAFF.

The table lists this clone with a count of one. The chain links TRBV4-2 to TRBJ2-3, with TRBD2 matching 10 bases. The J segment lost 2 bases and the V segment lost 8 bases, leaving 7 bases of the junction unmatched. Per the germline V gene, CDR1 is LGHNA and CDR2 is YNFKEQ. The length of the CDR3 is 15 residues. For the CDR3, the DNA is TGTGCCAGCCAGGAGCGGGGGGGAGACACAGATACGCAGTATTTT. This sequence encodes CASQERGGDTDTQYF.

J is TRBJ1-1 and V is TRBV7-8; D unresolved. The CDR3 consists of 15 residues. V was cut by 1 base and J by 0 bases, with 9 bases left in between. The germline V gene encodes CDR1 SGHVS and CDR2 FQNEAQ. CDR3 sequence reads: CASSLVGLVNTEAFF. The CDR3 DNA sequence: TGTGCCAGCAGCTTAGTCGGTTTAGTGAACACTGAAGCTTTCTTT.

The chain has TRBV28 and TRBJ1-2, with 10 bases aligning to TRBD1. Per germline, CDR1 MDHEN and CDR2 SYDVKM. V gave up 4 bases and J gave up 2 bases; unmatched junction bases: 7. The length of the CDR3 is 16 residues. The CDR3 reads CASSSEWTGGNYGYTF. The DNA of the CDR3 is TGTGCCAGCAGTTCCGAATGGACAGGGGGAAACTATGGCTACACCTTC.

This chain connects TRBV6-4 to TRBJ2-1; the match to TRBD2 covers 8 bases. Germline CDR1 is MRHNA and CDR2 is SNTAGT. Germline trimming cut 3 bases from V and 7 bases from J; bases unmatched to any gene: 8. CDR3 length: 15 residues. CDR3 DNA sequence: TGTGCCAGCAGTGAGTCGGTAGCGGGGCTGAATGAGCAGTTCTTC. Translating it yields CASSESVAGLNEQFF.

The V and J genes are TRBV5-1 and TRBJ1-6; the D is unclear. This CDR3 is 13 amino acids long. In germline, CDR1 is SGHRS, CDR2 YFSETQ. The V gene lost 7 bases and the J gene lost 7 bases, with 12 bases spanning the gap. Written as DNA, the CDR3 is TGCGCCAGCGGCGACGGTCAAAATTCACCCCTCCACTTT. Encoded protein: CASGDGQNSPLHF.

The rearrangement joins TRBV12-5 to TRBJ1-5; D call uncertain. CDR3 length: 11 amino acids. Trimming cost V 9 bases and J 13 bases, with 16 bases left between them. The germline V gene has CDR1 LGHNT and CDR2 FRNRAP. CDR3 sequence (DNA): TGTGCTAGCTCTTCCGGATTGGGTCAGCATTTT. Encoded protein: CASSSGLGQHF.

This sequence joins TRBV5-6 and TRBJ2-3, with a weak D call TRBD1 (6 bases). Germline-derived CDR1 and CDR2 are SGHDT and YYEEEE. This CDR3 is built from 16 residues. With 4 bases removed from V and 3 bases from J, the gap between germline ends came to 18 bases. CDR3 sequence (DNA): TGTGCCAGCAGCCCGGTCTCCTGGGGGCCAACAGATACGCAGTATTTT. Translating it yields CASSPVSWGPTDTQYF.

In its sample, this clone was seen once. This chain connects TRBV4-2 to TRBJ2-7; TRBD1 matches 8 bases. Germline CDR1 is LGHNA and CDR2 is YNFKEQ. V shed 3 bases, J shed 2 bases, and the junction held 3 bases outside the gene matches. CDR3 length equals 14 residues. This CDR3 reads CASSQTGVAYEQYF. DNA for the CDR3: TGTGCCAGCAGCCAGACAGGGGTGGCCTACGAGCAGTACTTC.

This clone showed up just once. V gene TRBV6-5 combines with J gene TRBJ1-5; D might be TRBD1 (6 bases). Germline V gives CDR1 MNHEY, CDR2 SVGAGI. The CDR3 totals 13 residues. With 2 bases removed from V and 4 bases from J, the gap between germline ends came to 6 bases. The CDR3 nucleotides are TGTGCCAGCAGTTACCAGGGGAATCAGCCCCAGCATTTT. It translates to CASSYQGNQPQHF.

The chain has TRBV19 and TRBJ2-3; 14 positions agree with TRBD2. The V gene end was trimmed by 7 bases and the J gene end by 5 bases; junction bases not matched to a gene: 5. Germline lookup yields CDR1 LNHDA and CDR2 SQIVND (reference sequence). The CDR3 runs 15 residues. CDR3 amino acids: CASTLTSGGVDTQYF. CDR3 bases: TGTGCCAGTACTCTGACTAGCGGGGGGGTAGATACGCAGTATTTT.

The genes are TRBV11-2 and TRBJ2-7; unclear D gene. The CDR3 runs to 16 residues. The V end was cut by 1 base, the J end by 3 bases, with 16 bases between. Germline V lookup: CDR1 SGHAT, CDR2 FQNNGV. CDR3 in DNA: TGTGCCAGCAGCTTAGCCGCCGGGCCACCCGTCTACGAGCAGTACTTC. Its translation: CASSLAAGPPVYEQYF.

The chain uses TRBV19 and TRBJ1-4; possibly TRBD1 for D (5 bases). Germline lookup yields CDR1 LNHDA and CDR2 SQIVND (reference sequence). V dropped 6 bases and J dropped 2 bases, with 13 bases sitting between them. The CDR3 runs to 15 residues. CDR3 DNA sequence: TGTGCCAGTAGCCTTTCCCACAGGACTAATGAAAAACTGTTTTTT. It encodes CASSLSHRTNEKLFF.

The chain employs TRBV3-1 (or the pseudogene TRBV3-2) and TRBJ2-3, with 7 bases matching TRBD1. In germline, CDR1 is LGHDT, CDR2 YNNKEL (reference sequence). V lost 1 base to trimming and J lost 7 bases; unmatched junction nucleotides: 14. The CDR3 has 17 residues. DNA of the CDR3: TGTGCCAGCAGCCAAGTATGGGGGCAGGGGGTTCGCAATACGCAGTATTTT. It codes for CASSQVWGQGVRNTQYF.

This chain links TRBV4-2 with TRBJ2-2; TRBD1 aligns across 7 bases. The junction had 2 bases not matched to a gene; V was cut back by 0 bases and J by 4 bases. CDR1 is LGHNA and CDR2 is YNFKEQ in the germline V gene. The CDR3 runs 15 residues. The CDR3 is CASSQEGGFTGELFF. CDR3 DNA: TGTGCCAGCAGCCAAGAAGGGGGCTTCACCGGGGAGCTGTTTTTT.